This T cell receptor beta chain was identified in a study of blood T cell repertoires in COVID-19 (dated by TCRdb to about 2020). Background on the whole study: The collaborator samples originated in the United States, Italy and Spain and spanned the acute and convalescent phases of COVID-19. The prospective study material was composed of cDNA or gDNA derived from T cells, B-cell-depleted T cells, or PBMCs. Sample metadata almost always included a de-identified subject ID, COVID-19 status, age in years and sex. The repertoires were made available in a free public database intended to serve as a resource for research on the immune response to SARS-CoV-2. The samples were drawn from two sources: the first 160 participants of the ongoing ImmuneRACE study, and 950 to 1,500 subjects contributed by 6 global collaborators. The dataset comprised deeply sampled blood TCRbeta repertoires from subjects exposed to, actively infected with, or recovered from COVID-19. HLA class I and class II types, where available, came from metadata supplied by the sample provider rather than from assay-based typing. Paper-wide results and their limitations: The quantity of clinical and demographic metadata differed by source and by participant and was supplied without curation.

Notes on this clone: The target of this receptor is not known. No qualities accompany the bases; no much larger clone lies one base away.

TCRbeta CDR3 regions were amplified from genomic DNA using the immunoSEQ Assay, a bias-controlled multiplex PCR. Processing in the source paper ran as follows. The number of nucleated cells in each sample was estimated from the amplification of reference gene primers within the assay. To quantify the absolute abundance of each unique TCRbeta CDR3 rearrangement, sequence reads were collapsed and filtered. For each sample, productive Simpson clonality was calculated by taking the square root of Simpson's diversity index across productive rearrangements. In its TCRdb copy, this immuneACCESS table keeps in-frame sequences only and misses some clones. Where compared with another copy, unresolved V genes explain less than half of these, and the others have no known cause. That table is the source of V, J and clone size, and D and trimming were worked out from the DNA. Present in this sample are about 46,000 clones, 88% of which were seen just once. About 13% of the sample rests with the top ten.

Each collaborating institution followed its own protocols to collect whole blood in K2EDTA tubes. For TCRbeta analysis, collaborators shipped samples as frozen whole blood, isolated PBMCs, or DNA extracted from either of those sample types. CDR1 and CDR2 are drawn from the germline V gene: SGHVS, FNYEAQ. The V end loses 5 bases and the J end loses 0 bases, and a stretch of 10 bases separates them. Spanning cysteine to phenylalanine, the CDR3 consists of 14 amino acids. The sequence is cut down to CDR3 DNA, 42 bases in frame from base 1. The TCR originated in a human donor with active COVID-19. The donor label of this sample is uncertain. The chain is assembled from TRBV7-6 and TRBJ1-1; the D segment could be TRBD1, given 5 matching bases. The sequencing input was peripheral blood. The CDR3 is CASSAGIMNTEAFF. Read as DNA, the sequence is TGTGCCAGCAGCGCAGGGATCATGAACACTGAAGCTTTCTTT. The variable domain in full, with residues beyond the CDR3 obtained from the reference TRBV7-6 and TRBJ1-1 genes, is GAGVSQSPRYKVTKRGQDVALRCDPISGHVSLYWYRQALGQGPEFLTYFNYEAQQDKSGLPNDRFSAERPEGSISTLTIQRTEQRDSAMYRCASSAGIMNTEAFFGQGTRLTVV.